This TCR beta chain was documented in a study of T cell responses to AZD1222 COVID-19 vaccine. Study-wide points: AZD1222 recipients seropositive at baseline numbered only 5 to 7. CD4 TCRs linked to vaccination spanned spike, dominating at 160-218 and 743-854. The donors showed a predominance of white British ancestry and of females, with possible underestimation of clonal diversity.

Here immunoSEQ multiplex PCR was the method, and the copy in TCRdb shows in-frame clones only, minus some. The sample has 90,000 to 120,000 clones, 92% seen once; the top ten hold 8.5% to 10%. Trimming took off 6 bases at V and 1 base at J, with 13 bases between the two ends. Germline assignment: CDR1 MNHEY and CDR2 SMNVEV (reference sequence). The CDR3 has 14 residues. In the case of this clone: As yet, its antigen is unknown.

The chain carries TRBV27 and TRBJ2-7; no definite D call. The TCR originated in an adult who received the AZD1222 COVID-19 vaccine. The sample in question was peripheral blood, obtained 28 days after the second AZD1222 dose. The CDR3 region is CASRPQGRSYEQYF. The DNA of the CDR3 is TGTGCCAGCAGGCCCCAAGGTAGATCCTACGAGCAGTACTTC.